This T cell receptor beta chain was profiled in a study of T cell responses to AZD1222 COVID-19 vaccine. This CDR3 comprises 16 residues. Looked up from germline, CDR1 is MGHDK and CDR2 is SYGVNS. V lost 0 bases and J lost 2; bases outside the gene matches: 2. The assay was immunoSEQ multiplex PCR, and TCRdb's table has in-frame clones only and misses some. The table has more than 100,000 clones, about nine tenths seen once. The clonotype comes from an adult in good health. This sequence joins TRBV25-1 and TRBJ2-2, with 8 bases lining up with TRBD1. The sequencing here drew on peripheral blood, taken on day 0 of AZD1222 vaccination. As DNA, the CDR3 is TGTGCCAGCAGTGAATACGCAGGGGGCAACACCGGGGAGCTGTTTTTT. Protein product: CASSEYAGGNTGELFF.